This T cell receptor (beta chain) was sequenced for a study of response to subunit inactivated influenza vaccine. Via MiXCR, TCRdb re-called the RT-PCR reads, giving one row per CDR3 protein. Of approximately 500,000 distinct CDR3 sequences in the sample, approximately 20% were seen once. CDR3 length equals 17 residues. The ends lost 6 bases at V and 4 bases at J; junction bases unmatched: 10. Germline V gene lookup returns CDR1 LNHDA and CDR2 SQIVND (reference sequence). The data also belong to a second study, concerning T cells expressing NK-cell markers. That source notes: The TCR beta cDNA came from 5'RACE template switching with UMIs. The leading position in the CD3+CD56-NKG2C+ fraction of a handful of donors also went to these clonotypes.

The genes are TRBV19 and TRBJ2-2; TRBD1 matches at 11 bases. This specimen consisted of CD4+ T cells sorted from PBMCs, obtained about 11 days after vaccination. The sequence was obtained from a man between 45 and 60 years old who received an inactivated influenza vaccine. The CDR3 DNA is TGTGCCAGTAGCAGATGGGGGACAGGGGGACTCACCGGGGAGCTGTTTTTT. Amino acid sequence: CASSRWGTGGLTGELFF.